The entry below describes one TCR beta chain. Trimming shortened V by 0 bases and J by 7 bases, and 3 bases separated the two germline ends. The CDR3 runs to 11 residues. Genomic DNA of every subset was divided equally among multiple immunoSEQ plates. This table comes from immunoSEQ multiplex PCR, and its TCRdb copy is limited to in-frame clones, with some not included. The sample consists of around 550,000 clones, 90% to 97% of them appearing once. This record comes from a study of shared clonotypes between healthy human individuals. The sequencing sample was made of naive CD4+ T cells sorted from blood. Subset described: CD45RA+ positively selected. V is TRBV23-1 and J is TRBJ1-2; D call uncertain. TRBV23-1 is an ORF, and what it does is uncertain. This TCR was recovered from a woman between 25 and 40 years old in good health. For the CDR3, the DNA is TGCGCCAGCAGTCAATCGTCTGGCTACACCTTC. Translating gives CASSQSSGYTF.